Presented here are 10 T cell receptor beta chains from one specimen sequenced in a study of blood T cell repertoires in COVID-19. The repertoire was sequenced with immunoSEQ multiplex PCR; TCRdb's copy has only in-frame clones and lacks some. The sample lists about 35,000 clones, roughly 85% occurring once. Sequenced sample: peripheral blood. All receptors come from a man aged 55 to 70 with active or convalescent COVID-19.

CDR3 protein: CSVGTSGSTDTQYF. The DNA for the CDR3 is TGCAGCGTTGGGACTAGCGGGAGCACAGATACGCAGTATTTT. This chain links TRBV29-1 with TRBJ2-3; 11 nucleotides align to TRBD2. There are 14 residues in the CDR3. The J segment lost 0 bases and the V segment lost 4 bases, leaving 0 bases of the junction unmatched. Germline CDR1 reads SQVTM; CDR2 reads ANQGSEA.

The V gene is TRBV6-5, the J gene TRBJ1-1, with TRBD1 matching over 7 bases. The CDR3 contains 14 residues. From germline, CDR1 is MNHEY and CDR2 SVGAGI. Trimming removed 5 bases from V and 5 bases from J; junction bases left unmatched: 8. CDR3 coding DNA: TGTGCCAGCAGTCCCCGGGACAGAGCTACTGAAGCTTTCTTT. Amino acids: CASSPRDRATEAFF.

This chain connects TRBV2 to TRBJ2-7; no definite D call. V lost 4 bases to trimming and J lost 4 bases, with 8 bases between them. The CDR3 has 12 residues. Germline assignment: CDR1 SNHLY and CDR2 FYNNEI. CDR3 region: CASSVNLYEQYV. In DNA form, the CDR3 reads TGTGCCAGCAGTGTTAACCTATACGAGCAGTACGTC.

This clone was observed once. J is TRBJ1-5 and V is TRBV5-1; the D is unclear. This CDR3 is built from 15 residues. The V and J ends lost 0 bases and 1 base respectively, with 8 bases between them. CDR1 SGHRS and CDR2 YFSETQ come from the germline V gene. CDR3 region: CASSLDTQSNQPQHF. CDR3 nucleotides: TGCGCCAGCAGCTTGGACACCCAGAGCAATCAGCCCCAGCATTTT.

This chain uses TRBV3-1 (or the pseudogene TRBV3-2) with TRBJ2-5; possible D gene TRBD2, 5 bases. The CDR3 sequence is 18 residues long. The V gene's germline CDR1 is LGHDT and CDR2 YNNKEL (reference sequence). Trimming took 6 bases from V and 5 from J, leaving 28 bases between them. CDR3 in amino acids: CASRGSPFYNRGRETQYF. The CDR3 DNA is TGTGCCAGCAGGGGGAGTCCCTTTTACAATAGAGGGCGGGAGACCCAGTACTTC.

V and J are TRBV27 and TRBJ1-5; 9 positions agree with TRBD1. With 6 bases clipped from V and 6 bases from J, the junction kept 6 bases outside the gene matches. The CDR3 is 14 amino acids. The V gene's germline CDR1 is MNHEY and CDR2 SMNVEV (reference sequence). Here the CDR3 reads CASRGTGWGQPQHF. CDR3 bases: TGTGCCAGCAGGGGGACAGGGTGGGGTCAGCCCCAGCATTTT.

A word on this clone: Possible read error: a much larger clone is one base away. Other DNA sequences of this sample code for an identical CDR3. CDR3 protein: CASSQGLAEKETQYF. DNA for the CDR3: TGCGCCAGCAGCCAAGGTCTAGCGGAAAAAGAGACCCAGTACTTC. The chain links TRBV4-1 to TRBJ2-5; TRBD2 matches at 7 bases. Per germline, CDR1 MGHRA and CDR2 YSYEKL. J gave up 3 bases and V 1 base, and 5 bases lay outside the gene matches. The CDR3 spans 15 residues.

The V call is TRBV5-1, the J call TRBJ2-2; maybe TRBD2 (6 bases). Germline lookup yields CDR1 SGHRS and CDR2 YFSETQ. V gave up 3 bases and J gave up 4 bases, with 13 bases separating them. The CDR3 runs 15 residues. CDR3 protein: CASSWGVRGTGELFF. The CDR3 DNA is TGCGCCAGCAGCTGGGGGGTGCGGGGCACCGGGGAGCTGTTTTTT.

This chain links TRBV5-4 with TRBJ1-1; 7 nucleotides align to TRBD1. There are 15 residues in the CDR3. J gave up 4 bases and V 4 bases, and 10 bases lay outside the gene matches. Germline CDR1 is SGHNT and CDR2 is YYREEE (reference sequence). Written as DNA, the CDR3 is TGTGCCAGCAGCCTACCGACAGGGAAGGTCACTGAAGCTTTCTTT. Residues: CASSLPTGKVTEAFF.

This CDR3 is CASSRQRTTDTQYF. CDR3 DNA sequence: TGCGCCAGCAGCCGTCAGCGGACCACAGATACGCAGTATTTT. V usage is TRBV5-1 and J usage is TRBJ2-3; the D gene is possibly TRBD2 (5 bases). The V end was cut by 4 bases, the J end by 2 bases, with 11 bases between. Germline CDR1 SGHRS, CDR2 YFSETQ. The CDR3 totals 14 residues.